This TCR beta chain was sequenced during a study of shared clonotypes between healthy human individuals. Germline V lookup: CDR1 MNHNS, CDR2 SASEGT. V lost 4 bases to trimming and J lost 3 bases, with 8 bases between them. CDR3 length equals 13 residues. Findings and caveats of the study: Clonotype sharing levels among donors were expected to vary with sequencing depth.

Data came from immunoSEQ multiplex PCR; TCRdb stores just in-frame clones and leaves some out. The sample contains a few million clones, over 85% of which appear only once. As for this clone: Antigen: not known.

The V and J genes are TRBV6-1 and TRBJ2-3; D remains ambiguous. This clonotype was obtained from a young man in good health. Some clones in this sample may be carry-over from other donors' samples. Source material: naive CD4+ T cells from PBMCs. The sample's subset: CD45RA+ positively selected. The CDR3 protein is CASSARFTDTQYF. For the CDR3, the DNA is TGTGCCAGCAGTGCGAGGTTTACAGATACGCAGTATTTT.